This TCR beta chain is drawn from a study of cytomegalovirus exposure and HLA in healthy donors. Study outcomes and limitations: In vitro data verified three CMV-associated chains as specific for CMV antigens. Cytomegalovirus-associated TCR beta chains were listed, numbering 164. Sequencing likely generated an artifact that appeared as a cluster of highly shared sequence variants. In a later analysis, specific HLA alleles were associated with around 17,000 TCR beta sequences at a 0.05 false discovery rate.

This CDR3 is built from 13 residues. With V trimmed by 9 bases and J by 5 bases, 9 bases remained unmatched. Looked up from germline, CDR1 is LNHDA and CDR2 is SQIVND (reference sequence). As for this clone: Its antigen is not known.

PCR involved 60 Vbeta and 13 Jbeta primers. TCRdb's copy holds only in-frame clones and misses some; the assay was immunoSEQ multiplex PCR. The sample has roughly 80,000 clones, roughly 80% seen once. The rearrangement uses TRBV19 and TRBJ2-5, with TRBD1 matching over 7 bases. This TCR was recovered from a young woman in good health and CMV-seronegative. The sample comprised PBMCs. The CDR3 sequence: CASRGQTGETQYF. In nucleotides, the CDR3 is TGTGCCAGCAGGGGACAGACCGGGGAGACCCAGTACTTC. The whole variable domain, filled in from reference TRBV19 and TRBJ2-5, reads DGGITQSPKYLFRKEGQNVTLSCEQNLNHDAMYWYRQDPGQGLRLIYYSQIVNDFQKGDIAEGYSVSREKKESFPLTVTSAQKNPTAFYLCASRGQTGETQYFGPGTRLLVL.